Following are 20 T cell receptor beta chains from one sample sequenced in a study of cytomegalovirus exposure and HLA in healthy donors. The PCR used 60 Vbeta and 13 Jbeta primers. Clones were sequenced by immunoSEQ multiplex PCR, and TCRdb holds only the in-frame ones, with some missing. The table lists under 250,000 clones, approximately 79% of them singletons. The sequenced sample was PBMCs. The receptor set was obtained from a man in his forties or fifties in good health and CMV-seronegative.

The chain links TRBV29-1 to TRBJ2-6, with a weak D call TRBD2 (7 bases). V was cut by 4 bases and J by 2 bases, with 15 bases left in between. The CDR3 is made up of 16 amino acids. Germline V gene data show CDR1 as SQVTM and CDR2 as ANQGSEA. CDR3 DNA sequence: TGCAGCGTTGGAGAGGGGGGGGGCGCTGGGGCCAACGTCCTGACTTTC. Its protein is CSVGEGGGAGANVLTF.

The V call is TRBV25-1, the J call TRBJ2-1; D call uncertain. The CDR3 is 15 amino acids. Germline V gives CDR1 MGHDK, CDR2 SYGVNS. V gave up 1 base and J gave up 6 bases, with 13 bases separating them. CDR3 loop: CASSELVGWVNEQFF. The CDR3, as DNA: TGTGCCAGCAGTGAATTGGTCGGGTGGGTCAATGAGCAGTTCTTC.

This clone has a single count. This chain connects TRBV6-5 to TRBJ2-7, with D perhaps matching TRBD2 (6 bases). Germline V gene lookup returns CDR1 MNHEY and CDR2 SVGAGI. The V end lost 0 bases, the J end lost 6 bases, and 15 bases lay between the germline ends. The CDR3 is 15 amino acids. The CDR3 is CASSYSATGVLEQYF. CDR3 DNA: TGTGCCAGCAGTTACTCGGCTACGGGAGTTCTCGAGCAGTACTTC.

This chain joins TRBV7-9 and TRBJ2-7; 8 bases line up with TRBD2. The germline gives CDR1 SEHNR, CDR2 FQNEAQ (reference sequence). The CDR3 has 16 residues. V lost 5 bases and J lost 0; bases outside the gene matches: 9. In DNA form, the CDR3 reads TGTGCCAGCAGCGATTCCCTAGCGGGCCACTCCTACGAGCAGTACTTC. Residues: CASSDSLAGHSYEQYF. The complete variable domain, with remaining parts taken from reference TRBV7-9 and TRBJ2-7, reads DTGVSQNPRHKITKRGQNVTFRCDPISEHNRLYWYRQTLGQGPEFLTYFQNEAQLEKSRLLSDRFSAERPKGSFSTLEIQRTEQGDSAMYLCASSDSLAGHSYEQYFGPGTRLTVT.

Notes on this clone: At one boundary the junction diverges from the germline segment, which might be a read error. V gene TRBV7-9 combines with J gene TRBJ2-1; a possible D gene is TRBD2 (5 bases). The CDR3 spans 13 residues. The germline CDR1 and CDR2 sequences are SEHNR and FQNEAQ (reference sequence). In DNA, the CDR3 is TGTTCCAGCACTATGCCAGACGGGATTCCGACGTTCTTC. Translating gives CSSTMPDGIPTFF.

The gene calls are TRBV5-1 and TRBJ2-5, with TRBD2 matching 14 bases. The length of the CDR3 is 15 residues. The V segment lost 3 bases and the J segment 5 bases; nucleotides outside the gene matches: 3. The germline gives CDR1 SGHRS, CDR2 YFSETQ. Here the CDR3 DNA reads TGCGCCAGCAGCTCCGGGACTAGCGGGAGTGAGACCCAGTACTTC. It yields the protein CASSSGTSGSETQYF.

This chain connects TRBV5-1 to TRBJ2-3; D is perhaps TRBD1 (6 bases). The CDR3 has 14 amino acids. Looked up from germline, CDR1 is SGHRS and CDR2 is YFSETQ. Deletions cut 5 bases from V and 4 bases from J, with 14 bases between. CDR3 protein: CASRASGVADTQYF. CDR3 DNA: TGCGCCAGCAGAGCTTCAGGGGTGGCAGATACGCAGTATTTT.

This clone was observed a handful of times. This chain connects TRBV19 to TRBJ1-1; D not resolved. Trimming left V 4 bases short and J 5 bases short, with 11 bases between. This CDR3 has 13 residues. Looked up from germline, CDR1 is LNHDA and CDR2 is SQIVND (reference sequence). The CDR3 sequence: CASSTSSRTEAFF. Here the CDR3 DNA reads TGTGCCAGTAGTACTAGTTCCCGTACTGAAGCTTTCTTT.

The genes are TRBV2 and TRBJ2-7; 7 bases match TRBD2. In germline, CDR1 is SNHLY, CDR2 FYNNEI. The trim removed 6 bases at V and 6 bases at J, leaving 11 bases unmatched. This CDR3 region has 14 residues. The CDR3 region is CASRSGTTLFEQYF. CDR3 DNA: TGTGCCAGCAGATCCGGGACTACCTTGTTCGAGCAGTACTTC.

Here the CDR3 reads CASSLGPAGTIYF. CDR3 nucleotide sequence: TGTGCCAGCAGCCTCGGACCGGCAGGGACCATATATTTT. The chain links TRBV7-8 to TRBJ1-3, with a tentative D call TRBD1 (5 bases). Germline V gives CDR1 SGHVS, CDR2 FQNEAQ. The CDR3 extends over 13 amino acids. V was pared by 5 bases and J by 10 bases, with 15 bases between.

The chain combines TRBV19 with TRBJ2-1; 9 positions match TRBD2. With 0 bases clipped from V and 7 bases from J, the junction kept 10 bases outside the gene matches. CDR1 and CDR2 from the germline V gene are LNHDA and SQIVND (reference sequence). The CDR3 loop spans 17 amino acids. The CDR3 region has the DNA TGTGCCAGTAGTATAGATAGGGTTGAGCGGGAGGCAAATGAGCAGTTCTTC. Translation: CASSIDRVEREANEQFF. The full variable domain, its missing parts supplied by reference TRBV19 and TRBJ2-1, is DGGITQSPKYLFRKEGQNVTLSCEQNLNHDAMYWYRQDPGQGLRLIYYSQIVNDFQKGDIAEGYSVSREKKESFPLTVTSAQKNPTAFYLCASSIDRVEREANEQFFGPGTRLTVL.

This clone was seen a handful of times. The chain has TRBV7-2 and TRBJ2-7; 7 bases line up with TRBD2. This CDR3 region has 14 residues. Trimming at V came to 4 bases and at J to 4 bases, leaving 7 bases not matched to a gene. The germline CDR1 and CDR2 sequences are SGHTA and FQGNSA. The CDR3 coding sequence is TGTGCCAGCAGCTGGGAGGGCCCTCCGTACGAGCAGTACTTC. Translated: CASSWEGPPYEQYF.

The V call is TRBV7-2, the J call TRBJ2-1; 8 bases agree with TRBD2. The CDR3 runs to 18 residues. Germline-derived CDR1 and CDR2 are SGHTA and FQGNSA. The ends lost 7 bases at V and 7 bases at J; junction bases unmatched: 21. CDR3 in DNA: TGTGCCAGCACCCGCGAATTACGGGGTAGCGGGGTCTGGAATGAGCAGTTCTTC. Its protein is CASTRELRGSGVWNEQFF.

The chain uses TRBV19 and TRBJ1-1; D is undetermined. The CDR3 has 13 residues. CDR1 and CDR2 (germline): LNHDA, SQIVND (reference sequence). Trimming shortened V by 6 bases and J by 2 bases, and 10 bases separated the two germline ends. The CDR3 loop is CASRRTVNTEAFF. The CDR3 DNA follows: TGTGCCAGTAGAAGGACTGTCAACACTGAAGCTTTCTTT.

V usage is TRBV7-2 and J usage is TRBJ1-2; D remains unclear. The germline V and J ends were trimmed by 7 bases and 2 bases, with 14 bases remaining between them. In germline, CDR1 is SGHTA, CDR2 FQGNSA. This CDR3 has 14 amino acids. CDR3: CASNSREGNYGYTF. The CDR3 nucleotides are TGTGCCAGCAACTCTCGGGAAGGCAACTATGGCTACACCTTC.

The genes are TRBV6-1 and TRBJ2-7; 8 bases fit TRBD1. This CDR3 contains 13 residues. From germline, CDR1 is MNHNS and CDR2 SASEGT. The ends lost 7 bases at V and 7 bases at J; junction bases unmatched: 9. In DNA form, the CDR3 reads TGTGCCAGCAACCAGGGGGCGGCGAGTGAGCAGTACTTC. Amino acids: CASNQGAASEQYF.

This sequence joins TRBV28 and TRBJ2-2; weak D call: TRBD2 (5 bases). Germline V lookup: CDR1 MDHEN, CDR2 SYDVKM. V lost 3 bases to trimming and J lost 0 bases, with 11 bases between them. CDR3 length: 16 residues. For the CDR3, the DNA is TGTGCCAGCAGTTTGGGTGGAGGAGCGAACACCGGGGAGCTGTTTTTT. Translated, it gives CASSLGGGANTGELFF. The full variable domain, its missing parts supplied by reference TRBV28 and TRBJ2-2, is DVKVTQSSRYLVKRTGEKVFLECVQDMDHENMFWYRQDPGLGLRLIYFSYDVKMKEKGDIPEGYSVSREKKERFSLILESASTNQTSMYLCASSLGGGANTGELFFGEGSRLTVL.

This clone has only a few counts. Its ends do not fully match the called genes, so a read error is possible. The rearrangement joins TRBV4-2 to TRBJ2-3; 7 bases align to TRBD2. The CDR3 contains 16 residues. Germline V gene lookup returns CDR1 LGHNA and CDR2 YNFKEQ. In DNA form, the CDR3 reads TGTGCCAGCAGTCAAGGGCTAGCGGATCCCACAGATACGCAGTATTTT. Translating it yields CASSQGLADPTDTQYF.

V gene TRBV5-1 combines with J gene TRBJ2-1, with 7 bases aligning to TRBD2. Trimming at V came to 0 bases and at J to 6 bases, leaving 9 bases not matched to a gene. Germline V gives CDR1 SGHRS, CDR2 YFSETQ. This CDR3 contains 16 residues. The CDR3 spells CASSLVGGSGPNEQFF. CDR3 DNA: TGCGCCAGCAGCTTGGTGGGAGGGAGCGGGCCCAATGAGCAGTTCTTC. Filled out from reference TRBV5-1 and TRBJ2-1, the complete variable domain reads KAGVTQTPRYLIKTRGQQVTLSCSPISGHRSVSWYQQTPGQGLQFLFEYFSETQRNKGNFPGRFSGRQFSNSRSEMNVSTLELGDSALYLCASSLVGGSGPNEQFFGPGTRLTVL.

The genes are TRBV29-1 and TRBJ1-5; perhaps TRBD1 as D (6 bases). The CDR3 is 12 amino acids. Germline V CDR1 and CDR2: SQVTM, ANQGSEA. The V end lost 4 bases, the J end lost 3 bases, and 7 bases lay between the germline ends. Here the CDR3 reads CSVGDTNQPQHF. In DNA, the CDR3 is TGCAGCGTTGGGGACACCAATCAGCCCCAGCATTTT.